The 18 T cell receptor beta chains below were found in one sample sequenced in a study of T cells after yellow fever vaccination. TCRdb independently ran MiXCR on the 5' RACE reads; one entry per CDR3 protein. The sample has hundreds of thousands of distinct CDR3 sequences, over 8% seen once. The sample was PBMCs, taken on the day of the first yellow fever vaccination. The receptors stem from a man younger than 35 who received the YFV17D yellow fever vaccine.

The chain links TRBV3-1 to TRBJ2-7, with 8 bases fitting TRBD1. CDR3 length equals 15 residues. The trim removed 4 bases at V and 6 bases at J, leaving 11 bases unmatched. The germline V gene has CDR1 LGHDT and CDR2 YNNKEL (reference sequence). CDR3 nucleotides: TGTGCCAGCAGCCCACGGACAGGGAACCTTCCCGAGCAGTACTTC. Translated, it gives CASSPRTGNLPEQYF.

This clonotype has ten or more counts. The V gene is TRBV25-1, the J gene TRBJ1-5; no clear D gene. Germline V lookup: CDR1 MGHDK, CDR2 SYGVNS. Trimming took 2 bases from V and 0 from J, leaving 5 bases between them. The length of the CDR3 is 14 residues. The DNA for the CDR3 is TGTGCCAGCAGTGAAGTAGGTAGCAATCAGCCCCAGCATTTT. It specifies CASSEVGSNQPQHF. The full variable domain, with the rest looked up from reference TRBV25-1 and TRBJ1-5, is EADIYQTPRYLVIGTGKKITLECSQTMGHDKMYWYQQDPGMELHLIHYSYGVNSTEKGDLSSESTVSRIRTEHFPLTLESARPSHTSQYLCASSEVGSNQPQHFGDGTRLSIL.

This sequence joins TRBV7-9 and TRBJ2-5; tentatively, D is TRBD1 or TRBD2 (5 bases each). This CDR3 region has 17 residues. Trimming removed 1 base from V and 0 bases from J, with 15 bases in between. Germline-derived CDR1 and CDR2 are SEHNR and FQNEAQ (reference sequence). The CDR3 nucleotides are TGTGCCAGCAGCTTAGTGGGGGACGGGAAGCACCAAGAGACCCAGTACTTC. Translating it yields CASSLVGDGKHQETQYF.

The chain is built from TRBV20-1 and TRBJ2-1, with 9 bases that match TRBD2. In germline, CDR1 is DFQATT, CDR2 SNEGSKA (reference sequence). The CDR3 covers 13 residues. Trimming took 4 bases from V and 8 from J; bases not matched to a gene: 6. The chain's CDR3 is CSAKLGTSYEQFF. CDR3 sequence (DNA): TGCAGTGCTAAACTAGGGACTAGCTATGAGCAGTTCTTC.

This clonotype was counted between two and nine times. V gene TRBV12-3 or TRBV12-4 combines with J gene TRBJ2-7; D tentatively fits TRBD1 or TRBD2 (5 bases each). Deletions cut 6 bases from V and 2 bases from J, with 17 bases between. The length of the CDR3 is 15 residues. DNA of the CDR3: TGTGCCAGCAGGAGGGGACCCAACTCCGCCTACGAGCAGTACTTC. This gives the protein CASRRGPNSAYEQYF.

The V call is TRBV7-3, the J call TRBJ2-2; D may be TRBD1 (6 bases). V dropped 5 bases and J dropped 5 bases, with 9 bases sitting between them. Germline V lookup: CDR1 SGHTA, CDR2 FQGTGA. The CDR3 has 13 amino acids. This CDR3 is CASSPDRTGELFF. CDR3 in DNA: TGTGCCAGCAGCCCTGACAGGACCGGGGAGCTGTTTTTT.

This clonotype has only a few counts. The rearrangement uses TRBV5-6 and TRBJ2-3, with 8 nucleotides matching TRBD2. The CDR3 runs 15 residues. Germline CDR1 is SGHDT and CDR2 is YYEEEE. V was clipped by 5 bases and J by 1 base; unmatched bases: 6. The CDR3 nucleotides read TGTGCCAGCAGGCTGCGGGGGGTGGGCACAGATACGCAGTATTTT. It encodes CASRLRGVGTDTQYF.

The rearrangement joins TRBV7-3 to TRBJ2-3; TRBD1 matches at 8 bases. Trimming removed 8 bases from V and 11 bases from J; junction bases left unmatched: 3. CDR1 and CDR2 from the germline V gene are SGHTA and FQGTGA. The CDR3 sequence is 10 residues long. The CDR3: CASLDREQYF. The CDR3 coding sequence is TGTGCCAGCTTGGACAGGGAGCAGTATTTT. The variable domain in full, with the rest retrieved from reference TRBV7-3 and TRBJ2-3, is GAGVSQTPSNKVTEKGKYVELRCDPISGHTALYWYRQSLGQGPEFLIYFQGTGAADDSGLPNDRFFAVRPEGSVSTLKIQRTERGDSAVYLCASLDREQYFGPGTRLTVL.

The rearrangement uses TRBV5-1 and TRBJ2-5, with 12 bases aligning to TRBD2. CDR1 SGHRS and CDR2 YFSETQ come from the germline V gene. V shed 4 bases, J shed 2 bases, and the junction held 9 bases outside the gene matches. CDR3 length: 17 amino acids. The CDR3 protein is CASSRATSGGSQETQYF. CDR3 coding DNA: TGCGCCAGCAGCCGGGCGACTAGCGGGGGATCTCAAGAGACCCAGTACTTC.

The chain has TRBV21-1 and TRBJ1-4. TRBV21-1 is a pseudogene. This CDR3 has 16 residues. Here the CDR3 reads CASSDQGGLVGEKLFF. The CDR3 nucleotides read TGTGCCAGCAGCGATCAGGGAGGATTGGTCGGTGAAAAACTGTTTTTT.

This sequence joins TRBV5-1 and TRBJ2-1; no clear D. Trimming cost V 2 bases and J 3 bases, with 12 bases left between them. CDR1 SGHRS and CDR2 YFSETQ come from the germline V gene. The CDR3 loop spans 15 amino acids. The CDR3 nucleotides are TGCGCCAGCAGCTTAGGTTATAGCCTCTACAATGAGCAGTTCTTC. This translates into CASSLGYSLYNEQFF.

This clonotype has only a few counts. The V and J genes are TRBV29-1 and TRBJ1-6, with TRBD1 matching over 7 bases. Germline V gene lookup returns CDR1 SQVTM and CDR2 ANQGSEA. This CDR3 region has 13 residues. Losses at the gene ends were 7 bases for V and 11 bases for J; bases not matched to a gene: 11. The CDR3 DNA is TGCAGCGCCTCTGACAGGGAGGGAGCACCCCTCCACTTT. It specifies CSASDREGAPLHF.

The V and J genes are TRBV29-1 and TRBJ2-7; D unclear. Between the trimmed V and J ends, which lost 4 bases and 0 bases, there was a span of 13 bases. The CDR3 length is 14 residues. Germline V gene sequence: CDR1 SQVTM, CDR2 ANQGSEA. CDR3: CSVGTKESSYEQYF. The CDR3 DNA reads TGCAGCGTTGGTACAAAGGAGAGCTCCTACGAGCAGTACTTC.

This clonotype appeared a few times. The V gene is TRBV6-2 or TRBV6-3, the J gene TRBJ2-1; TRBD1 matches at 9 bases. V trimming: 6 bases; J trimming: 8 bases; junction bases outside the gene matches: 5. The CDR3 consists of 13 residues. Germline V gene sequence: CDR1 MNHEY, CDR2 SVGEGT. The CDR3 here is CASRDRGPHEQFF. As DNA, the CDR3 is TGTGCCAGCAGGGACAGGGGCCCCCATGAGCAGTTCTTC.

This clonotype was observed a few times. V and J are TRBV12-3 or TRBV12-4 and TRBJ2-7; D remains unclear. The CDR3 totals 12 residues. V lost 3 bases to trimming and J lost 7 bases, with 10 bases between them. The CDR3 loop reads CASSFDWGEQYV. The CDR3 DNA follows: TGTGCCAGCAGTTTCGACTGGGGAGAGCAGTACGTC.

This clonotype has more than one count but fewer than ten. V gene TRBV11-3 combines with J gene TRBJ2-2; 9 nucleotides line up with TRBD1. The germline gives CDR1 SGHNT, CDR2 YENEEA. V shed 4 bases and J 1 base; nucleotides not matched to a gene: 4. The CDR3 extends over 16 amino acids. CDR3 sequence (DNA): TGTGCCAGCAGCTCCTGGACAGGGGAGAACACCGGGGAGCTGTTTTTT. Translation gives CASSSWTGENTGELFF.

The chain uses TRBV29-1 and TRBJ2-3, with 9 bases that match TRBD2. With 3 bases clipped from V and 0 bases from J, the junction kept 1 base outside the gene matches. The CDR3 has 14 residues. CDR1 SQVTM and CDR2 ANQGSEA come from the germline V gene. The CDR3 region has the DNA TGCAGCGTTGACAGCGGGGGGAGCACAGATACGCAGTATTTT. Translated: CSVDSGGSTDTQYF.

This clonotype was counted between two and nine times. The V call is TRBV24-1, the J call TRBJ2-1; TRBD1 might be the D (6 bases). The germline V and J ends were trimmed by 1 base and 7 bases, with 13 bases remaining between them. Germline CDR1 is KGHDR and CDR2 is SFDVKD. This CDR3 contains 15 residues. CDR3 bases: TGTGCCACCAGTGATTTCCGGAAACAGGGTAATGAGCAGTTCTTC. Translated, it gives CATSDFRKQGNEQFF.